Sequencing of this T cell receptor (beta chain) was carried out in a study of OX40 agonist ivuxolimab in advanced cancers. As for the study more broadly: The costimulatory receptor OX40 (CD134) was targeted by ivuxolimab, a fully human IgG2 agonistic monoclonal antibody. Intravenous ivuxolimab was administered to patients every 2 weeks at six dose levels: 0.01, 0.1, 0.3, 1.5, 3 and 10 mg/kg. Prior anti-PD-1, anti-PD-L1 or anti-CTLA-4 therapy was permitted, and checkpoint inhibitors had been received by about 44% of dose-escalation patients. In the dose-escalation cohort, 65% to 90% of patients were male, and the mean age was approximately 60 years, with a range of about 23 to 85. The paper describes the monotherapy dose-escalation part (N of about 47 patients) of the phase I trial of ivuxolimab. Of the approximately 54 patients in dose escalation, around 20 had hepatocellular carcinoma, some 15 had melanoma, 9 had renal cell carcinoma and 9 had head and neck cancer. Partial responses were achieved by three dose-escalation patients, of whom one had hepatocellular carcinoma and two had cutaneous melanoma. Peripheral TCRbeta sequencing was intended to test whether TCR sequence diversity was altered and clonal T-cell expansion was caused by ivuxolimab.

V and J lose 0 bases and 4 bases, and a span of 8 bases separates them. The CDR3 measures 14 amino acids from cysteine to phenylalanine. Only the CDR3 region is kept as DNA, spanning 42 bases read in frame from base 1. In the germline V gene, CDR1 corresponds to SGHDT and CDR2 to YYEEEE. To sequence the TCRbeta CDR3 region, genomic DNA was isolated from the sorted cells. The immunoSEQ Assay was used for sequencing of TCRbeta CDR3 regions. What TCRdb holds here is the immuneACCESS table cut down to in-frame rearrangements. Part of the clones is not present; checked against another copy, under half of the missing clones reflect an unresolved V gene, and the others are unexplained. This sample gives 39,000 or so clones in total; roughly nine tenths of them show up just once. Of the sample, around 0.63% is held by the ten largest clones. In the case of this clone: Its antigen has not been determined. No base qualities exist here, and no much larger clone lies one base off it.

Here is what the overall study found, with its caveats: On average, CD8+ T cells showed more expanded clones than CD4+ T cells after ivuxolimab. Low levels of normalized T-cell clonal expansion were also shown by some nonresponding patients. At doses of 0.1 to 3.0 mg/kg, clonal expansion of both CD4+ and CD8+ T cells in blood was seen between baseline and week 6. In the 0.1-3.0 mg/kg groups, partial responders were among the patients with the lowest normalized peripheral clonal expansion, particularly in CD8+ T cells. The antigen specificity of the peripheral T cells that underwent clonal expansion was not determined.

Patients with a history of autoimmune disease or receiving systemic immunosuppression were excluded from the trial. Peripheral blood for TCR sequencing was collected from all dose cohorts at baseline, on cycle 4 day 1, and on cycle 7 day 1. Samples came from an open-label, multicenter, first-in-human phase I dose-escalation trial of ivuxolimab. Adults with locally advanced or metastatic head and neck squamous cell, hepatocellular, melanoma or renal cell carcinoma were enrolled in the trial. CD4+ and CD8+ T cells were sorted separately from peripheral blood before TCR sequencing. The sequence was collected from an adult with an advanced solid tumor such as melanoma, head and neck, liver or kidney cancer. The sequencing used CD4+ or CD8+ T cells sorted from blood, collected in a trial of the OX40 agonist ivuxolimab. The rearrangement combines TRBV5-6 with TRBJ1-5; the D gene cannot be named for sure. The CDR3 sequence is CASSLGWQNQPQHF. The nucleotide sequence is TGTGCCAGCAGCTTGGGCTGGCAAAATCAGCCCCAGCATTTT.